Sequencing of this TCR beta chain was carried out in a study of beta chain features in type 1 diabetes. Study-wide results and limits: Moderate yet significant TCRB CDR3 shortening was seen in Type 1 diabetes patients in all four CD4+ subsets.

The table lists this clone with a few counts. Antigen: not known. What was sequenced were expressed TCRB transcripts, since all of the isolated RNA had been reverse transcribed. About 3.57 million reads were obtained on average from naive, central memory and regulatory T cell samples. Sequenced by immunoSEQ multiplex PCR; TCRdb stores in-frame clones only, minus some. This repertoire shows more than 300,000 clones, roughly a tenth found once; its top ten account for roughly 0.54%. Germline lookup yields CDR1 MNHEY and CDR2 SVGAGI. This CDR3 is 14 amino acids long. V gave up 0 bases and J gave up 4 bases, with 7 bases separating them.

The source is a man in his thirties or forties with type 1 diabetes. What was sequenced was central memory CD4+ T cells from blood. The rearrangement uses TRBV6-5 and TRBJ2-1; D is ambiguous. The CDR3 region is CASSYSSFYNEQFF. The CDR3 nucleotides read TGTGCCAGCAGTTACTCGAGCTTTTACAATGAGCAGTTCTTC.